This T cell receptor (beta chain) was identified in a study of blood T cell repertoires in COVID-19 (TCRdb year 2020). Describing the broader study: Samples from collaborators originated in the United States, Italy and Spain and spanned both the acute and convalescent phases of COVID-19. Where available, HLA class I and class II types were taken from metadata supplied by the sample provider and were not determined by assay-based typing. A de-identified subject ID, COVID-19 status, age in years and sex were almost always included in the sample metadata. Samples were obtained from the ongoing ImmuneRACE study (first 160 participants) and from some 1,300 subjects provided by 6 global collaborators. The repertoires were released in a freely available public database meant as a resource for research on the immune response to SARS-CoV-2. Subjects who had been exposed to COVID-19, were actively infected with it, or had recovered from it provided the deeply sampled blood TCRbeta repertoires that made up the dataset. The prospective study material was composed of cDNA or gDNA derived from T cells, B-cell-depleted T cells, or PBMCs. The study at large found these results: Clinical and demographic metadata were provided uncurated, with the amount varying by source and participant.

TCRbeta CDR3 regions were amplified from genomic DNA by means of the immunoSEQ Assay, a bias-controlled multiplex PCR. Concerning the study's data processing: Nucleated cell counts per sample were estimated from amplification of reference gene primers within the assay. Sequence reads were collapsed and filtered to measure the absolute abundance of every unique TCRbeta CDR3 rearrangement. For each sample, productive Simpson clonality was calculated as the square root of Simpson's diversity index across productive rearrangements. Here the immuneACCESS table is served through TCRdb, limited to in-frame sequences with V and J called. Missing clones are a known gap in these copies; in checked studies unresolved V genes cover under half, and the rest lacks a known reason. That table is the source of V, J and clone size, and D and trimming were worked out from the DNA. The table for this sample lists about 380,000 clones; 75% to 90% of them were counted only once. The top ten clonotypes cover approximately 3.6% of the sample.

V trim: 2 bases; J trim: 1 base; unmatched bases: 5. Taken from the germline V gene, the CDR1 and CDR2 loops are SGHRS and YFSETQ. From the cysteine through the phenylalanine, the CDR3 covers 15 amino acids. Just CDR3 DNA is preserved here, 45 bases in frame from base 1. Collaborating institutions collected whole blood in K2EDTA tubes following their own protocols. For TCRbeta analysis, collaborators shipped samples in one of three forms: frozen whole blood, isolated PBMCs, or DNA extracted from either of those sample types. This clone turned up a few times. Its cognate antigen has yet to be identified. No per-base quality is available; no much larger clone lies one base away.

This TCR was sampled from a woman aged 18-29 years with acute or convalescent COVID-19. In this chain, TRBV5-1 is recombined with TRBJ1-1; 7 nucleotides in the junction match TRBD1. What was sequenced was peripheral blood. The bases read TGCGCCAGCAGCTTAGGGACAGTCCCGAACACTGAAGCTTTCTTT. Protein translation: CASSLGTVPNTEAFF.